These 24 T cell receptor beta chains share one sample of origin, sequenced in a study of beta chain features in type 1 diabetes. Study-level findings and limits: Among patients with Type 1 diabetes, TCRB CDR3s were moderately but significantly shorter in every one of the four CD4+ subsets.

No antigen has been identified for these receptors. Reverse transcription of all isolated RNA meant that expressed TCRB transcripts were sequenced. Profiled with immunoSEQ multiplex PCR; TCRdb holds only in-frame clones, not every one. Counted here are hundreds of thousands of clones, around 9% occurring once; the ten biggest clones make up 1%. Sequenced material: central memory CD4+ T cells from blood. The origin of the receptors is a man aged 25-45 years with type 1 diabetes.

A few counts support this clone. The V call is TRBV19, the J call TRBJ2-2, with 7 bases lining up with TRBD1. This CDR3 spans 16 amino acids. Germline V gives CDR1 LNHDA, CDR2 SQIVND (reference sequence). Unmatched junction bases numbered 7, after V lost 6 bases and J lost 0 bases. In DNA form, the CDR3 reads TGTGCCAGTAGAACGACCGGGACAGCGAACACCGGGGAGCTGTTTTTT. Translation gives CASRTTGTANTGELFF. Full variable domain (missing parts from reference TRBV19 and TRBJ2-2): DGGITQSPKYLFRKEGQNVTLSCEQNLNHDAMYWYRQDPGQGLRLIYYSQIVNDFQKGDIAEGYSVSREKKESFPLTVTSAQKNPTAFYLCASRTTGTANTGELFFGEGSRLTVL.

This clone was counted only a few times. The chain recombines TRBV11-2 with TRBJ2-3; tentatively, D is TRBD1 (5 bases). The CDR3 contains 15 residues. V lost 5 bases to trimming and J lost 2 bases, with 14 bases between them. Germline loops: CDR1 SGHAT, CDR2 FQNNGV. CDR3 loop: CASSQRGMTTDTQYF. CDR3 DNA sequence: TGTGCCAGCAGCCAAAGGGGAATGACCACAGATACGCAGTATTTT.

The CDR3 spells CASSVRGASNQPQHF. DNA for the CDR3: TGTGCCAGCAGTGTCCGGGGGGCTAGCAATCAGCCCCAGCATTTT. The J gene is TRBJ1-5, the V gene TRBV27, with D possibly TRBD1 on 6 matching bases. Per the germline V gene, CDR1 is MNHEY and CDR2 is SMNVEV (reference sequence). Trimming left V 5 bases short and J 0 bases short, with 11 bases between. The CDR3 consists of 15 residues.

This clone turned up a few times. Here the CDR3 DNA reads TGTGCCAGTAGTGGAGGGGGCGAAGCTTGGCAGCCCCAGCATTTT. As protein: CASSGGGEAWQPQHF. This chain joins TRBV19 and TRBJ1-5, with 7 nucleotides matching TRBD1. The germline V gene has CDR1 LNHDA and CDR2 SQIVND (reference sequence). The CDR3 covers 15 residues. V was pared by 5 bases and J by 7 bases, with 11 bases of the junction left unmatched.

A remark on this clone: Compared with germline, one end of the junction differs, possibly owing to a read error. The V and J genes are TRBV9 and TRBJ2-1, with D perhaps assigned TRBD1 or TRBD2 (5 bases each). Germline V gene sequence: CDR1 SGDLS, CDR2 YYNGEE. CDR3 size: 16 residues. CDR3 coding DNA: TGTGCCAGCAGCGTAGGAGGGGCCAGCCCATACAATGAGCAGCTCTTC. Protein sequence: CASSVGGASPYNEQLF. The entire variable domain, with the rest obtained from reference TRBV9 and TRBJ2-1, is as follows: DSGVTQTPKHLITATGQRVTLRCSPRSGDLSVYWYQQSLDQGLQFLIQYYNGEERAKGNILERFSAQQFPDLHSELNLSSLELGDSALYFCASSVGGASPYNEQLFGPGTRLTVL.

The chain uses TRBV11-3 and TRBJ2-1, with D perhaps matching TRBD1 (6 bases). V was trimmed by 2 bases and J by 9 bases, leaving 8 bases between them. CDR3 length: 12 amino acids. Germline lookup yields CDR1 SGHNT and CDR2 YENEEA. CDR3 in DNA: TGTGCCAGCAGCTTAACAGGGACTGAGCAGTTCTTC. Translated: CASSLTGTEQFF.

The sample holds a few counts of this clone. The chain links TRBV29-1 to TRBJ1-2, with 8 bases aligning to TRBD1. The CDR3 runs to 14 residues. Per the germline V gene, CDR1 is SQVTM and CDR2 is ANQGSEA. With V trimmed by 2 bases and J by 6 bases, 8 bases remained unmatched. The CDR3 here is CSVESSDRAHGYTF. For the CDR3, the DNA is TGCAGCGTTGAATCGTCGGACAGGGCCCATGGCTACACCTTC.

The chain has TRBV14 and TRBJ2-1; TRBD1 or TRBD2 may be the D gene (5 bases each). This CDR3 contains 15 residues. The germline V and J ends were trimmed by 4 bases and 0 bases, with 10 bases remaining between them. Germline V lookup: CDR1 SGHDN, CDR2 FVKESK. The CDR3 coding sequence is TGTGCCAGCAGCCGGGACGGTAGCTCCTACAATGAGCAGTTCTTC. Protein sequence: CASSRDGSSYNEQFF.

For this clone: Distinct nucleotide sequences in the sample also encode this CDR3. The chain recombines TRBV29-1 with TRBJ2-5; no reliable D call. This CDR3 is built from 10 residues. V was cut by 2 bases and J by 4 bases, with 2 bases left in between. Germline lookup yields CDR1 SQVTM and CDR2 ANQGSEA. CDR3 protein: CSVESETQYF. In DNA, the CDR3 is TGCAGCGTTGAATCAGAGACCCAGTACTTC.

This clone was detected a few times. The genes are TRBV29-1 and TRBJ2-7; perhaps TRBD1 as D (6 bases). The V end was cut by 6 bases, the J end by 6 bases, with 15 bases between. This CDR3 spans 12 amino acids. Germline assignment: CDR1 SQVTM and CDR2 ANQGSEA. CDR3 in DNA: TGCAGCGTCCTTCACAGGGCCCGCGAGCAGTACTTC. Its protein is CSVLHRAREQYF.

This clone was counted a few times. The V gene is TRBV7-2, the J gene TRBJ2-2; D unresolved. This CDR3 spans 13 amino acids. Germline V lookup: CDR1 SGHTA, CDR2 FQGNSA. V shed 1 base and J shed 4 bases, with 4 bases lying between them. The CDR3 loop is CASSLDGTGELFF. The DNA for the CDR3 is TGTGCCAGCAGCTTAGATGGCACCGGGGAGCTGTTTTTT.

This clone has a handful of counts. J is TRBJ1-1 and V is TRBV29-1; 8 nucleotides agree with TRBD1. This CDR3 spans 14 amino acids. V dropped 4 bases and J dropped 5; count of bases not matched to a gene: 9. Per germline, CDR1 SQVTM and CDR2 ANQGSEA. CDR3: CSVVVSGGKTEAFF. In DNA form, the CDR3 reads TGCAGCGTTGTTGTCTCAGGGGGCAAGACTGAAGCTTTCTTT.

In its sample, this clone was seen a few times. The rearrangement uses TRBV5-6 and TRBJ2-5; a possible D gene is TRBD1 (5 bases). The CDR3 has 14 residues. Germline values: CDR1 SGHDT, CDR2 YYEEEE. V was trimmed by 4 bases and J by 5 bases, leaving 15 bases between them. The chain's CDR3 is CASSENGAGETQYF. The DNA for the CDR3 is TGTGCCAGCAGCGAGAATGGGGCCGGGGAGACCCAGTACTTC.

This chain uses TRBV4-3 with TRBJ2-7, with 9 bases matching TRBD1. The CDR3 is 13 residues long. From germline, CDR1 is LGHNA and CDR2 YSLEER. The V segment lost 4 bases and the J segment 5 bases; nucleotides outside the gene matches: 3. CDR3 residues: CASSLRTGDEQYF. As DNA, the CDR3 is TGCGCCAGCAGCCTTCGGACAGGGGACGAGCAGTACTTC.

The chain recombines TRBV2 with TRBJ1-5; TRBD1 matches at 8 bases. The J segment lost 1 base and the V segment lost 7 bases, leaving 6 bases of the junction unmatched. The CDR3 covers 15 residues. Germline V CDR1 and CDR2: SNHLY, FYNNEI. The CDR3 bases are TGTGCCAGCACTGACAGGGGCCAGAGCAATCAGCCCCAGCATTTT. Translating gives CASTDRGQSNQPQHF. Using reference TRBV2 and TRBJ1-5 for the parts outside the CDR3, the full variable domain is EPEVTQTPSHQVTQMGQEVILRCVPISNHLYFYWYRQILGQKVEFLVSFYNNEISEKSEIFDDQFSVERPDGSNFTLKIRSTKLEDSAMYFCASTDRGQSNQPQHFGDGTRLSIL.

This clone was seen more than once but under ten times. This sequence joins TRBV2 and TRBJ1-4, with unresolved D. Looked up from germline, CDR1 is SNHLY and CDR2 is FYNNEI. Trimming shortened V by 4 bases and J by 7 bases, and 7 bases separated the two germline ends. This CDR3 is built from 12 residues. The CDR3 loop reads CASSGISEKLFF. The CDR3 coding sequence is TGTGCCAGCAGTGGCATAAGTGAAAAACTGTTTTTT.

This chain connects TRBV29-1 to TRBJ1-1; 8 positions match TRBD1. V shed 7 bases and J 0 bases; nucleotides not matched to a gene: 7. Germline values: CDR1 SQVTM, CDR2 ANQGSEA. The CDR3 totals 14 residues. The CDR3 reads CSDTQGVVNTEAFF. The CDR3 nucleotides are TGCAGCGATACACAGGGGGTGGTGAACACTGAAGCTTTCTTT.

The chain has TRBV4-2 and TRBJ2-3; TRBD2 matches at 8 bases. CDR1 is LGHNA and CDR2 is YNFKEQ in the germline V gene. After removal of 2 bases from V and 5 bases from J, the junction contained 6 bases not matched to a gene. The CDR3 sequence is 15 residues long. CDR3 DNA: TGTGCCAGCAGCCAACTAGCGGGCGGGGGAGATACGCAGTATTTT. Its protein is CASSQLAGGGDTQYF.

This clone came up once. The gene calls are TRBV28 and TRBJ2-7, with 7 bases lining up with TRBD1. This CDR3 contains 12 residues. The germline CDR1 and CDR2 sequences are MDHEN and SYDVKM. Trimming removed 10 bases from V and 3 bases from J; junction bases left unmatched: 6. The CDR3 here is CAIGQANYEQYF. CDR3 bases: TGTGCCATCGGACAGGCGAACTACGAGCAGTACTTC.

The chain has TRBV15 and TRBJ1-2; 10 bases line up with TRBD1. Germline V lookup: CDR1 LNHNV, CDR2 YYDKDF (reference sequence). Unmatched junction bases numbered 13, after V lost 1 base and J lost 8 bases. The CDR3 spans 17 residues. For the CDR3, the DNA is TGTGCCACCAGCAGAGGAGGGAGGGACAGGGGTATCCGCGGCTACACCTTC. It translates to CATSRGGRDRGIRGYTF.

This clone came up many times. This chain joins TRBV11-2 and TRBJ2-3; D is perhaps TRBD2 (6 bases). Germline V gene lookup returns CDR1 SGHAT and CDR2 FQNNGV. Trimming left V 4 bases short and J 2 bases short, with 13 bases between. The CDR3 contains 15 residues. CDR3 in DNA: TGTGCCAGCAGCTGGGAGCGGGTCCACACAGATACGCAGTATTTT. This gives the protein CASSWERVHTDTQYF.

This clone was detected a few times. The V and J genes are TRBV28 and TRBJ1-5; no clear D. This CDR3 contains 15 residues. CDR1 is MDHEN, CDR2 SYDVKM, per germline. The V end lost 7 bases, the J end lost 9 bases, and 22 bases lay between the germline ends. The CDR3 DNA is TGTGCCAGCACCTTGGGCGGATCTGGTTGGCGGCCCCAGCATTTT. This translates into CASTLGGSGWRPQHF.

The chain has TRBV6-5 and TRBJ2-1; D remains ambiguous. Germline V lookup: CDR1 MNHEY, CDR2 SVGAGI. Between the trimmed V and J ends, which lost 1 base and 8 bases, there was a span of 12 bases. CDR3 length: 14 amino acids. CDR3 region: CASSYYSVWDEQFF. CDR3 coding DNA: TGTGCCAGCAGTTACTACTCAGTCTGGGATGAGCAGTTCTTC.

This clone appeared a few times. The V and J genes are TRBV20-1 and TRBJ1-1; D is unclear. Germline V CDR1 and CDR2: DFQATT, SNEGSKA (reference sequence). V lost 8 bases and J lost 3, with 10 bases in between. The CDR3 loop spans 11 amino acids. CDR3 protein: CSRSVDTEAFF. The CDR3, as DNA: TGCAGTCGCTCCGTGGACACTGAAGCTTTCTTT.